This T cell receptor (beta chain) appears in the sequencing data of a study of Ad26.COV2.S vaccination and SARS-CoV-2 variants. Study as a whole: Sample donor was a member of the COV1001 Ad26.COV2.S trial arm. Findings and limits, study-wide: Vaccine recipients posted higher spike-specific TCR breadth than their placebo counterparts. Similar non-spike TCR breadth was seen in vaccine and placebo recipients.

As to this clone: Antigen specificity is unknown.

This CDR3 has 16 residues. V dropped 10 bases and J dropped 1 base, with 21 bases sitting between them. Germline values: CDR1 MNHEY, CDR2 SMNVEV (reference sequence). The data were produced by immunoSEQ multiplex PCR, yet TCRdb's version contains in-frame clones alone and is incomplete. Of a few hundred thousand clones in the sample, 70% to 90% were seen once. The treatment was: 19 received Ad26.COV2.S at low or high dose, single or two shots; a few received placebo; per-sample allocation not given. Day 63 following the first vaccine or placebo injection was when the samples were taken. The shot given was an Ad26 vector that makes Wuhan-strain SARS-CoV-2 spike.

Sequencing used peripheral blood, obtained in a trial of Ad26.COV2.S vaccine versus placebo. The chain recombines TRBV27 with TRBJ2-3, with D possibly TRBD2 on 6 matching bases. This receptor was taken from a person between 18 and 60 years old who received the Ad26.COV2.S COVID-19 vaccine or a placebo. Here the CDR3 reads CATSLGYGRGTDTQYF. The DNA of the CDR3 is TGTGCCACCTCCCTTGGGTACGGGAGAGGCACAGATACGCAGTATTTT.